Given below is one T cell receptor beta chain in context. Its specific antigen is unknown. No base quality information exists; no much larger clone differs at one position. The data originate from a study of blood T cell repertoires in COVID-19 (dated by TCRdb to 2019 to 2021). Background on the whole study: Collaborator samples came from the United States, Italy and Spain and covered acute and convalescent phases of COVID-19. The prospective study material was composed of cDNA or gDNA derived from T cells, B-cell-depleted T cells, or PBMCs. Subjects who had been exposed to COVID-19, were actively infected with it, or had recovered from it provided the deeply sampled blood TCRbeta repertoires that made up the dataset. The repertoires were made available in a free public database intended to serve as a resource for research on the immune response to SARS-CoV-2. Samples were obtained from the ongoing ImmuneRACE study (first 160 participants) and from 1,000 to 1,500 subjects provided by 6 global collaborators. A de-identified subject ID, COVID-19 status, age in years and sex were almost always included in the sample metadata. Where HLA class I and class II types were available, the types were taken from metadata supplied by the sample provider, not from assay-based typing.

TCRbeta CDR3 regions were amplified from genomic DNA by means of the immunoSEQ Assay, a bias-controlled multiplex PCR. The authors' pipeline ran thus. Nucleated cell counts per sample were estimated from amplification of reference gene primers within the assay. Sequence reads were collapsed and filtered to measure the absolute abundance of every unique TCRbeta CDR3 rearrangement. For each sample, productive Simpson clonality was calculated by taking the square root of Simpson's diversity index across productive rearrangements. TCRdb stores this immuneACCESS table with in-frame sequences only. Part of the clones is absent; in the studies checked, under half of the shortfall reflects unresolved V genes, and no reason is known for the rest. V and J calls and clone size are given by that table; D and trimming were obtained from the DNA. The sample includes approximately 150,000 clones, with roughly 90% observed a single time. The biggest ten clones account for roughly 3.9% of the sample.

In the germline V gene, CDR1 corresponds to MGHRA and CDR2 to YSYEKL. V is reduced by 3 bases and J by 5 bases, leaving a spacing of 16 bases between them. The CDR3 spans 16 residues, from the cysteine through the phenylalanine. This entry keeps only the CDR3 DNA: 48 bases, framed from base 1. Samples from volunteer blood donors who had recovered from COVID-19 were contributed by a second Seattle source. Whole blood was collected in K2EDTA tubes by collaborating institutions according to the institutions' own protocols. For TCRbeta analysis, collaborator samples were shipped as frozen whole blood, as isolated PBMCs, or as DNA extracted from either sample type. On the study overall, not on this receptor specifically: The quantity of clinical and demographic metadata differed by source and by participant and was supplied without curation.

This clonotype was obtained from a woman aged 60-75 years who had recovered from COVID-19. The rearranged chain carries TRBV4-1 and TRBJ1-4; the D segment cannot be called with confidence. The sequencing sample was made of peripheral blood. The bases are TGCGCCAGCAGCCAGGGCGCGGGCCGCGCCAATGAAAAACTGTTTTTT. Translation gives CASSQGAGRANEKLFF.